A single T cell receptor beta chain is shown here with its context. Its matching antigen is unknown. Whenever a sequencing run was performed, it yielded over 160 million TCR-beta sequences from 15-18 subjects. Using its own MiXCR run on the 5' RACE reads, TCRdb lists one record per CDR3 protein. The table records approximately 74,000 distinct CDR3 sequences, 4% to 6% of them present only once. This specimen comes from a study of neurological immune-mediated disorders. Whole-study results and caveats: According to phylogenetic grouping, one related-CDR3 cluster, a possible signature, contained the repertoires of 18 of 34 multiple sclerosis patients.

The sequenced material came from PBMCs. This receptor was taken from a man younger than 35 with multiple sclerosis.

Here the CDR3 DNA reads TGTGCCAGCAGGCTAGGTGAAAAACTGTTTTTT. Residues: CASRLGEKLFF. This rearrangement joins TRBV2 to TRBJ1-4; unclear D gene. Deletions cut 6 bases from V and 7 bases from J, with 6 bases between. The CDR3 totals 11 residues. The germline V gene encodes CDR1 SNHLY and CDR2 FYNNEI.